This is a list of T cell receptor beta chains from one sample in a study of vaccination effects on CD4 cells after COVID-19. These receptors are not linked to any known antigen. Only in-frame clones appear in the TCRdb table, and some are missing; sequencing was by immunoSEQ multiplex PCR. Here the sample spans about 70,000 clones, around 70% being singletons. This sample comprised CD4+ T cells from PBMCs cultured with HIV peptides, obtained before COVID-19 vaccination. All receptors come from a human donor who had a prior SARS-CoV-2 infection. Each CDR3 is given with its conserved first and last residue. Fields, in order: V gene, J gene, CDR3 length, D gene, CDR3 protein. D genes are given only for firm matches.

V gene: TRBV14; J gene: TRBJ2-4; CDR3 length: 15; D gene: NA; CDR3 protein: CASSRTRDTKNIQYF
V gene: TRBV30; J gene: TRBJ2-2; CDR3 length: 14; D gene: TRBD1; CDR3 protein: CAWRSQGSPGELFF
V gene: TRBV11-3; J gene: TRBJ2-2; CDR3 length: 16; D gene: TRBD2; CDR3 protein: CASSSGLAGGAGELFF
V gene: TRBV9; J gene: TRBJ1-3; CDR3 length: 17; D gene: NA; CDR3 protein: CASSVALTDHSGNTIYF
V gene: TRBV9; J gene: TRBJ2-1; CDR3 length: 13; D gene: NA; CDR3 protein: CASSVVSGGEQFF
V gene: TRBV6-4; J gene: TRBJ2-1; CDR3 length: 16; D gene: NA; CDR3 protein: CASSDSGASTYNEQFF
V gene: TRBV19; J gene: TRBJ2-7; CDR3 length: 16; D gene: TRBD2; CDR3 protein: CASSQASGGARYEQYF
V gene: TRBV11-2; J gene: TRBJ2-7; CDR3 length: 13; D gene: NA; CDR3 protein: CASSTRSIYEQYF
V gene: TRBV29-1; J gene: TRBJ2-3; CDR3 length: 14; D gene: TRBD2; CDR3 protein: CSALLAGFTDTQYF
V gene: TRBV5-1; J gene: TRBJ1-6; CDR3 length: 16; D gene: NA; CDR3 protein: CASSLDGSSYNSPLHF
V gene: TRBV11-2; J gene: TRBJ2-5; CDR3 length: 17; D gene: NA; CDR3 protein: CASSLAGARNFGETQYF
V gene: TRBV5-1; J gene: TRBJ2-2; CDR3 length: 16; D gene: NA; CDR3 protein: CASSTVGGLNTGELFF
V gene: TRBV4-1; J gene: TRBJ2-3; CDR3 length: 14; D gene: NA; CDR3 protein: CASSPRGPPDTQYF
V gene: TRBV20-1; J gene: TRBJ2-3; CDR3 length: 14; D gene: NA; CDR3 protein: CSASRPLSTDTQYF
V gene: TRBV6-4; J gene: TRBJ1-1; CDR3 length: 14; D gene: TRBD1; CDR3 protein: CASRGTGRDTEAFF
V gene: TRBV4-3; J gene: TRBJ1-3; CDR3 length: 13; D gene: NA; CDR3 protein: CASSQRAGNTIYF
V gene: TRBV5-1; J gene: TRBJ2-1; CDR3 length: 15; D gene: NA; CDR3 protein: CASSLLTGAHNEQFF
V gene: TRBV3-1/TRBV3-2; J gene: TRBJ2-7; CDR3 length: 11; D gene: NA; CDR3 protein: CASSLADEQYF
V gene: TRBV7-2; J gene: TRBJ2-3; CDR3 length: 17; D gene: NA; CDR3 protein: CASSLEALGSGPDTQYF
V gene: TRBV6-5; J gene: TRBJ2-1; CDR3 length: 15; D gene: TRBD2; CDR3 protein: CASSRGGRWLGEQFF
V gene: TRBV19; J gene: TRBJ2-2; CDR3 length: 16; D gene: TRBD2; CDR3 protein: CASSVAGRANTGELFF
V gene: TRBV6-1; J gene: TRBJ1-2; CDR3 length: 13; D gene: NA; CDR3 protein: CASSEAYSYGYTF
V gene: TRBV5-5; J gene: TRBJ2-1; CDR3 length: 16; D gene: TRBD2; CDR3 protein: CASSFSGGGSYNEQFF
V gene: TRBV5-5; J gene: TRBJ2-1; CDR3 length: 17; D gene: NA; CDR3 protein: CASSPLTAGTWGFREFF
V gene: TRBV6-4; J gene: TRBJ1-5; CDR3 length: 15; D gene: NA; CDR3 protein: CASSEQGGGNQPQHF
V gene: TRBV19; J gene: TRBJ1-5; CDR3 length: 15; D gene: NA; CDR3 protein: CASSRAGASNQPQHF
V gene: TRBV5-1; J gene: TRBJ2-7; CDR3 length: 15; D gene: NA; CDR3 protein: CASSLGGGAIYEQYF
V gene: TRBV6-5; J gene: TRBJ2-7; CDR3 length: 13; D gene: NA; CDR3 protein: CASRLTDPYEQYF
V gene: TRBV2; J gene: TRBJ2-5; CDR3 length: 12; D gene: NA; CDR3 protein: CASRRTGETQYF
V gene: TRBV9; J gene: TRBJ1-1; CDR3 length: 14; D gene: TRBD1; CDR3 protein: CASSRDSYGAEAFF
V gene: TRBV5-6; J gene: TRBJ2-1; CDR3 length: 16; D gene: TRBD1; CDR3 protein: CASSRTGANLYNEQFF
V gene: TRBV24-1; J gene: TRBJ2-7; CDR3 length: 15; D gene: TRBD1; CDR3 protein: CATSAGTDASYEQYF
V gene: TRBV5-5; J gene: TRBJ1-5; CDR3 length: 14; D gene: NA; CDR3 protein: CASSVTVSNQPQHF
V gene: TRBV7-3; J gene: TRBJ2-1; CDR3 length: 13; D gene: NA; CDR3 protein: CASSLAGSNEQFF
V gene: TRBV10-3; J gene: TRBJ2-1; CDR3 length: 16; D gene: TRBD1; CDR3 protein: CAISEEYRTGLNEQFF
V gene: TRBV4-2; J gene: TRBJ2-3; CDR3 length: 17; D gene: TRBD2; CDR3 protein: CASSQDWREGLGDTQYF
V gene: TRBV4-1; J gene: TRBJ2-1; CDR3 length: 15; D gene: NA; CDR3 protein: CASSRGLQAYNEQFF
V gene: TRBV5-8; J gene: TRBJ1-4; CDR3 length: 14; D gene: TRBD1; CDR3 protein: CASSSGQGPGKLFF
V gene: TRBV5-6; J gene: TRBJ2-3; CDR3 length: 14; D gene: NA; CDR3 protein: CASSLPLRTDTQYF
V gene: TRBV5-4; J gene: TRBJ1-1; CDR3 length: 19; D gene: NA; CDR3 protein: CASSLPGGDPYYERTEAFF
V gene: TRBV3-1/TRBV3-2; J gene: TRBJ2-7; CDR3 length: 15; D gene: NA; CDR3 protein: CASSQVPAGTYEQYF
V gene: TRBV7-3; J gene: TRBJ1-1; CDR3 length: 15; D gene: NA; CDR3 protein: CASSLRGGADTEAFF